Sequencing of this T cell receptor (beta chain) was carried out in a study of T cells expressing NK-cell markers. General observations from the study: There were several donors in whom these clonotypes also led the CD3+CD56-NKG2C+ fraction.

TCRdb derives one entry per CDR3 protein from the 5' RACE reads, leaving out DNA. The clone table shows about 180,000 distinct CDR3 sequences, with the ten largest holding less than 20%. As for this clonotype: Its antigen is as yet unknown.

The CDR3 contains 14 residues. Germline CDR1 reads SGHTA; CDR2 reads FQGNSA. Sample: blood T cells: a sorted CD56 or NKG2C T cell subset, CD4+ or CD8+ T cells, or bulk PBMC T cells (not recorded which). The TCR was taken from a woman between 18 and 70 years old in good health. The chain combines TRBV7-2 with TRBJ2-2; there is no DNA to check the TCRdb D call of TRBD2. CDR3 region: CASSPQERAGELFF.